This T cell receptor beta chain was recorded in a study of blood T cell repertoires in COVID-19. Study in general: Some COVID-19 samples were acute and others convalescent; all came from the United States, Italy and Spain.

Germline assignment: CDR1 MNHEY and CDR2 SMNVEV (reference sequence). The CDR3 runs 17 residues. V was pared by 1 base and J by 4 bases, with 9 bases of the junction left unmatched. This table comes from immunoSEQ multiplex PCR, and its TCRdb copy is limited to in-frame clones, with some not included. The sample holds approximately 450,000 clones; nearly 90% are singletons and the top ten take just under 2%. The sequence derives from a woman younger than 35 with acute COVID-19. Sequences were obtained from PBMCs or T cells enriched from blood (not recorded which). V usage is TRBV27 and J usage is TRBJ2-2; TRBD2 matches at 7 bases. The CDR3 DNA is TGTGCCAGCAGTTTATTTCCCCCCGGGAGGTCCACCGGGGAGCTGTTTTTT. Translation: CASSLFPPGRSTGELFF.